This entry describes one T cell receptor (beta chain). CDR1 and CDR2 from the germline V gene are DFQATT and SNEGSKA (reference sequence). The CDR3 is made up of 15 amino acids. V gave up 6 bases and J gave up 1 base, with 17 bases separating them. The study isolated at least 7 million PBMCs from each sample. Next came a second PCR, run for about 7 to 12 cycles, which used a sample-barcoded 5' primer along with a J-beta primer mix. The authors tagged each cDNA molecule using a template-switch adaptor with 12 random nucleotides. TCRdb reprocessed the 5' RACE reads via MiXCR and lists one record per CDR3 protein. The profile covers approximately 940,000 distinct CDR3 sequences, with about 44% appearing a single time and over 10% taken by the ten largest. This sample is part of a study of blood T cells in healthy people across ages.

This TCR came from a man between 25 and 39 years old in good health. The chain is built from TRBV20-1 and TRBJ2-3; D could derive from TRBD1 or TRBD2 (5 bases each). Sequences were obtained from blood. This CDR3 is CSAVILGERTDTQYF. Written as DNA, the CDR3 is TGCAGTGCCGTTATTCTGGGGGAGCGCACAGATACGCAGTATTTT.